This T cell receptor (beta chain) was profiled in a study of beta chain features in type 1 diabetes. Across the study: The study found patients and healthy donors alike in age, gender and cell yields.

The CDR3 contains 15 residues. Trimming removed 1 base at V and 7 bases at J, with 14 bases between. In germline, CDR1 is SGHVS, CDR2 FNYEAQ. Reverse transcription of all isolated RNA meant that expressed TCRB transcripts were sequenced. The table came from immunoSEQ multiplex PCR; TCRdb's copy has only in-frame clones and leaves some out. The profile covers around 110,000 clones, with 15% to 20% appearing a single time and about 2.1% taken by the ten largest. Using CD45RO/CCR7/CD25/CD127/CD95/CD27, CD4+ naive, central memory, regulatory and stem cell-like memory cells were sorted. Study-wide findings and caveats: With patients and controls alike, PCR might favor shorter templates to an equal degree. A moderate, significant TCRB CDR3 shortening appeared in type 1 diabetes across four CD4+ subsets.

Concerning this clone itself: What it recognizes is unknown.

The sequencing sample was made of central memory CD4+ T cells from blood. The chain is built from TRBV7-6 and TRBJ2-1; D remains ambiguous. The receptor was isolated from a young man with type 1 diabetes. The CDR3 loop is CASSLDVLDKNEQFF. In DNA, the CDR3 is TGTGCCAGCAGCTTAGATGTTTTGGATAAGAATGAGCAGTTCTTC.